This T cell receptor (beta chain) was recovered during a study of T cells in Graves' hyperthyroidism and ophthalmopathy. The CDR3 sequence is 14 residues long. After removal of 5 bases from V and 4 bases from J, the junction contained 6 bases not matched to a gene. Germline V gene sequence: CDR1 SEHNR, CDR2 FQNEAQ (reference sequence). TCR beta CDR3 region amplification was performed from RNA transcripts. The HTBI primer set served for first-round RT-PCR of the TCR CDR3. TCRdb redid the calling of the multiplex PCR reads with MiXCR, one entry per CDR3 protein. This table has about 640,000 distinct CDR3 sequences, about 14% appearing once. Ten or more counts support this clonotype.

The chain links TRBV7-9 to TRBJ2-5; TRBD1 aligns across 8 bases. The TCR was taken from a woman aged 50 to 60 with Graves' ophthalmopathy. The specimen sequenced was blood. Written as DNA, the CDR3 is TGTGCCAGCAGCCGCAGGGGGCGCGGAGAGACCCAGTACTTC. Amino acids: CASSRRGRGETQYF.